The present T cell receptor (beta chain) was sequenced within a study of vaccination and CD4 T cells after COVID-19. The overall study: Post-COVID samples had a sampling time that fell a median around 100 days after diagnosis (range 35 to 161). The authors used overlapping spike peptides from SARS-CoV-2, HCoV-NL63, HCoV-OC43 and HCoV-229E to stimulate cells.

This clonotype was seen a handful of times. Its antigen is not identified. CDR1 is GTSNPN and CDR2 is SVGIG in the germline V gene (reference sequence). V trimming: 2 bases; J trimming: 12 bases; junction bases outside the gene matches: 10. The CDR3 spans 13 residues. Sequencing of the DNA from cultured CD4+ T cells was carried out with the Oncomine TCR Beta short-read assay. Once CD4+ T cells had been cultured, genomic DNA was extracted from them. Each CDR3 protein gets one entry after TCRdb re-called the PCR reads with MiXCR. The data show roughly 15,000 distinct CDR3 sequences, around 43% seen once. Treatment given: 10-day PBMC culture with coronavirus spike peptide pools or control peptides (ViraFEST assay).

This chain connects TRBV30 to TRBJ1-5; 7 bases agree with TRBD1. The sequence was obtained from a human donor who received a COVID-19 vaccine. Here the sequenced sample was CD4+ T cells from blood, cultured in vitro, taken before SARS-CoV-2 vaccination. CDR3 sequence reads: CAWSLGGAGLQHF. The CDR3 nucleotides are TGTGCCTGGAGTCTAGGGGGCGCGGGTCTCCAGCATTTT.